This T cell receptor (beta chain) emerged from a study of shared clonotypes between healthy human individuals. Per germline, CDR1 MGHRA and CDR2 YSYEKL. This CDR3 has 13 residues. The trim removed 4 bases at V and 7 bases at J, leaving 6 bases unmatched. The study ran the assay at deep level. The table came from immunoSEQ multiplex PCR; TCRdb's copy has only in-frame clones and leaves some out. The repertoire holds millions of clones, with roughly 91% as singletons. The table lists this clone with a few counts. Only CD45RO-negative cells positively selected for CCR7 counted as naive CD8 cells, so terminally differentiated effector memory CD45RA+ cells were excluded.

The clonotype originates from a man between 18 and 29 years old in good health. Some clones in this sample may be carry-over from other donors' samples. The chain carries TRBV4-1 and TRBJ1-2; TRBD1 matches at 7 bases. Sequencing input: naive CD8+ T cells from PBMCs. The CDR3 sequence: CASSPETGSGYTF. The CDR3 nucleotides are TGCGCCAGCAGCCCCGAGACAGGGAGTGGCTACACCTTC.